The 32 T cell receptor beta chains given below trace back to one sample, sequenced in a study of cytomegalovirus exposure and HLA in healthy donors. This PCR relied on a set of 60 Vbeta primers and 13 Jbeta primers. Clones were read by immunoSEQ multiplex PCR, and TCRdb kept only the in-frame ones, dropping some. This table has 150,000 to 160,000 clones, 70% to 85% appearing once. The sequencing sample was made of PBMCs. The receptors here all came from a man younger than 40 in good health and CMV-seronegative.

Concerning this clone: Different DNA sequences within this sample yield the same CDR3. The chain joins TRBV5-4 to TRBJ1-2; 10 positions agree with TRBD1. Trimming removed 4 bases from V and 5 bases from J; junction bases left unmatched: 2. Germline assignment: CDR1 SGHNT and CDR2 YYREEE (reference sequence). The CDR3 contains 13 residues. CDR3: CASSGTGDYGYTF. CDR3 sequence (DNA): TGTGCCAGCAGCGGGACAGGGGATTATGGCTACACCTTC.

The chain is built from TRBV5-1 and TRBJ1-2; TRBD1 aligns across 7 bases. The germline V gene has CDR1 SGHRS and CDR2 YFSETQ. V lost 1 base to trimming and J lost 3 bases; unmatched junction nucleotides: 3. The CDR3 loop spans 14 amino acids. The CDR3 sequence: CASSLTGTDYGYTF. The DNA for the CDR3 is TGCGCCAGCAGCTTGACCGGGACAGACTATGGCTACACCTTC.

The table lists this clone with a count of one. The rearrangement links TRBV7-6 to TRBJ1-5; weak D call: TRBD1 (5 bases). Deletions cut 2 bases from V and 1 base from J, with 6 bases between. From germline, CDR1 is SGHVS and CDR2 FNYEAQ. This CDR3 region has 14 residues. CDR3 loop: CASSLTGSNQPQHF. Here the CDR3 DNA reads TGTGCCAGCAGCTTAACAGGAAGCAATCAGCCCCAGCATTTT.

CDR3 bases: TGTGCCAGCAGCCGACTAGCGGGGGGAATCTTCTACGAGCAGTACTTC. Protein sequence: CASSRLAGGIFYEQYF. This chain uses TRBV27 with TRBJ2-7, with 13 bases aligning to TRBD2. This CDR3 spans 16 amino acids. Germline CDR1 MNHEY, CDR2 SMNVEV (reference sequence). V dropped 6 bases and J dropped 3; count of bases not matched to a gene: 8.

The CDR3 sequence: CASSHGTGGTEAFF. The CDR3 region has the DNA TGCGCCAGCAGCCACGGAACAGGGGGCACTGAAGCTTTCTTT. The chain carries TRBV4-1 and TRBJ1-1; 8 positions agree with TRBD1. This CDR3 is built from 14 residues. V shed 3 bases, J shed 4 bases, and the junction held 4 bases outside the gene matches. Per the germline V gene, CDR1 is MGHRA and CDR2 is YSYEKL.

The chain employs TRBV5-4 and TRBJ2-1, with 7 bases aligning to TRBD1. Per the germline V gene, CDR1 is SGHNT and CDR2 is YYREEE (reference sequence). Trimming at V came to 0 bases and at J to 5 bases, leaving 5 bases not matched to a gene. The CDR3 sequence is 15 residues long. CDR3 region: CASSLEQGLHNEQFF. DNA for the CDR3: TGTGCCAGCAGCTTGGAACAGGGGTTGCACAATGAGCAGTTCTTC.

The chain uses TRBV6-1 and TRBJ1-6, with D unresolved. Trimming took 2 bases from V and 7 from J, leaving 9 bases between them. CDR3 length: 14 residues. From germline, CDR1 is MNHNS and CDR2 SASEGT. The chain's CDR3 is CASSETVANSPLHF. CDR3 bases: TGTGCCAGCAGTGAAACAGTCGCAAATTCACCCCTCCACTTT.

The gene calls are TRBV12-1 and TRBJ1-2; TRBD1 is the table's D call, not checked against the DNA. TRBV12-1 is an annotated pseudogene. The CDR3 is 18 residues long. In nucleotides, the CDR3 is TGTGCCAGCAGCCACCAATGGGACAGGGCCTTCTTCAACTATGGCTACACCTTC. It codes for CASSHQWDRAFFNYGYTF.

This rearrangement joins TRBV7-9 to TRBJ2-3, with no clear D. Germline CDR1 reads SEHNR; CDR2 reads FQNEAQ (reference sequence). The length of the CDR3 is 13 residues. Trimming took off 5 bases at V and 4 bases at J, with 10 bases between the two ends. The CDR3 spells CASSPYNPDTQYF. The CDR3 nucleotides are TGTGCCAGCAGCCCGTACAACCCAGATACGCAGTATTTT.

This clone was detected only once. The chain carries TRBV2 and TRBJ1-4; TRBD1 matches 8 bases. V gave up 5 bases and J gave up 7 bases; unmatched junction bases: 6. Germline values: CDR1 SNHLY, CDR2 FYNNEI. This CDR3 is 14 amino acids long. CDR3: CASSIQGALEKLFF. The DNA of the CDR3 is TGTGCCAGCAGTATCCAGGGGGCTCTTGAAAAACTGTTTTTT.

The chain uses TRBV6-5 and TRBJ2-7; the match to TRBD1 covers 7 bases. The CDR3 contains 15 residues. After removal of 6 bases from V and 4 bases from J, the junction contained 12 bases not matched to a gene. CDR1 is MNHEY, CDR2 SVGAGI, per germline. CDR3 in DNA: TGTGCCAGCAGGAGCGGAGACAGGGATCTATACGAGCAGTACTTC. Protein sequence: CASRSGDRDLYEQYF.

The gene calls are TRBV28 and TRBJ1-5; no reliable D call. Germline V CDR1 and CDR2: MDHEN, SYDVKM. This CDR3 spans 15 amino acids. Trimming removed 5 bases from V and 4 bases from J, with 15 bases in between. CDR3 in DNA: TGTGCCAGCAGTCTCTCTCCGACAAGTAATCAGCCCCAGCATTTT. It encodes CASSLSPTSNQPQHF.

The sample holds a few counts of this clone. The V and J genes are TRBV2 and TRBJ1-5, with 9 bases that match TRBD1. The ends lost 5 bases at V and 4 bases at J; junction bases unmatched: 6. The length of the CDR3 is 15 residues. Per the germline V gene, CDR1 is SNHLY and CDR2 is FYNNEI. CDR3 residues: CASSQTGGRNQPQHF. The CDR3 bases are TGTGCCAGCAGTCAGACAGGGGGTCGAAATCAGCCCCAGCATTTT.

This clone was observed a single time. The chain's CDR3 is CASSDNRGSNQPQHF. The CDR3 nucleotides read TGTGCCAGCAGCGATAACAGGGGGAGCAATCAGCCCCAGCATTTT. J is TRBJ1-5 and V is TRBV6-1, with TRBD1 identical over 8 bases. This CDR3 spans 15 amino acids. The V and J ends lost 6 bases and 1 base, in that order; junction bases with no gene match: 5. CDR1 MNHNS and CDR2 SASEGT come from the germline V gene.

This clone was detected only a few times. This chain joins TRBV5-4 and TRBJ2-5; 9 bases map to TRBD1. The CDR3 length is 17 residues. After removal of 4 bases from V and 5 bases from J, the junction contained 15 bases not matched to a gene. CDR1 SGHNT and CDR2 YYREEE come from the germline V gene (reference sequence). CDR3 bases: TGTGCCAGCAGCGATCTCAGGCAAGGACAGGGGACCGAGACCCAGTACTTC. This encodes CASSDLRQGQGTETQYF. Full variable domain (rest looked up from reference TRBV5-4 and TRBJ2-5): ETGVTQSPTHLIKTRGQQVTLRCSSQSGHNTVSWYQQALGQGPQFIFQYYREEENGRGNFPPRFSGLQFPNYSSELNVNALELDDSALYLCASSDLRQGQGTETQYFGPGTRLLVL.

This CDR3 reads CASSHRDNSYEQYF. The CDR3 DNA reads as TGTGCCAGCAGCCACCGGGACAACTCCTACGAGCAGTACTTC. This chain connects TRBV28 to TRBJ2-7; D is possibly TRBD1 (6 bases). In germline, CDR1 is MDHEN, CDR2 SYDVKM. This CDR3 has 14 amino acids. V lost 6 bases to trimming and J lost 0 bases, with 12 bases between them.

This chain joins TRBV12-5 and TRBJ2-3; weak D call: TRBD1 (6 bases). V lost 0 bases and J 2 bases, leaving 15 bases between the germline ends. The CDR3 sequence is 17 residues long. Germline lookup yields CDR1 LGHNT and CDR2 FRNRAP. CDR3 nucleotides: TGTGCTAGTGGTTTGGTGACGGCAGGGGCCTTCACAGATACGCAGTATTTT. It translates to CASGLVTAGAFTDTQYF.

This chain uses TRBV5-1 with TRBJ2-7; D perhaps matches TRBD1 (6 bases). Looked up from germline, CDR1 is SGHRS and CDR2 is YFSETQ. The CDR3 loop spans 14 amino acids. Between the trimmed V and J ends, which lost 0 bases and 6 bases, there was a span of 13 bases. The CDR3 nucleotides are TGCGCCAGCAGCTTGGACAGGGCCACCGGCGAGCAGTACTTC. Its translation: CASSLDRATGEQYF.

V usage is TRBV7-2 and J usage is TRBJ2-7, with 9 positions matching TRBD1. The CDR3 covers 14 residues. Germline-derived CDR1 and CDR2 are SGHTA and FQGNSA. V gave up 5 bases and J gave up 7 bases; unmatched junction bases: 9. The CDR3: CASSPRTGEQEQYF. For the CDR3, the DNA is TGTGCCAGCAGCCCCCGGACAGGGGAACAGGAGCAGTACTTC.

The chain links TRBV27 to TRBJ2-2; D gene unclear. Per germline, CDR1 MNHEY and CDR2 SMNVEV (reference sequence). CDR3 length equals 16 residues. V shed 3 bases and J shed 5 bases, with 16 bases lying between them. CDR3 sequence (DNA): TGTGCCAGCAGTTTGTCCCCTGGGCCTCGGACCGGGGAGCTGTTTTTT. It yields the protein CASSLSPGPRTGELFF.

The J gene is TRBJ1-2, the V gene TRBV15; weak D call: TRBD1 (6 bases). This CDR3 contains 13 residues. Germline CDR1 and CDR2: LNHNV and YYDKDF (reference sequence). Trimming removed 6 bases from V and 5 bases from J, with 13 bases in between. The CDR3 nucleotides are TGTGCCACCAGGGGCGGGGGCAAATATGGCTACACCTTC. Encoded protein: CATRGGGKYGYTF.

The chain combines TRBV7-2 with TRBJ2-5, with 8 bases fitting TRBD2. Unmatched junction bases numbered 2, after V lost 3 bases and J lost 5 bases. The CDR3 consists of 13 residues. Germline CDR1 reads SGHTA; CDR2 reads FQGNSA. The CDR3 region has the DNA TGTGCCAGCAGCTTTAGCGGGGAGGAGACCCAGTACTTC. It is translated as CASSFSGEETQYF.

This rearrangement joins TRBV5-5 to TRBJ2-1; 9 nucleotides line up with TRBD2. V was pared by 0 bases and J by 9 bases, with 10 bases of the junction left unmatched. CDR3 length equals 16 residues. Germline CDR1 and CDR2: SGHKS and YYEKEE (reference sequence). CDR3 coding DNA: TGTGCCAGCAGCTTGGCCGTCCGCGGGGGGGCCGTTGAGCAGTTCTTC. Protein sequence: CASSLAVRGGAVEQFF.

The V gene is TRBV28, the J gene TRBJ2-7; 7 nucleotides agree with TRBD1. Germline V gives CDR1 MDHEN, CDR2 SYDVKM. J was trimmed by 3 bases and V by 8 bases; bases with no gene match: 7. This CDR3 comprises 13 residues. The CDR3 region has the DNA TGTGCCAGCGGGACAGCCGTAATCTACGAGCAGTACTTC. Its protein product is CASGTAVIYEQYF.

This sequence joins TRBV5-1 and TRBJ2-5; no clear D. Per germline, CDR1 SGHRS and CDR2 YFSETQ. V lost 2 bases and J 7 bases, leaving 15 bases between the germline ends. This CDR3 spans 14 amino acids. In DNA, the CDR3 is TGCGCCAGCAGCTTCGACACCCAAGATGGGACCCAGTACTTC. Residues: CASSFDTQDGTQYF.

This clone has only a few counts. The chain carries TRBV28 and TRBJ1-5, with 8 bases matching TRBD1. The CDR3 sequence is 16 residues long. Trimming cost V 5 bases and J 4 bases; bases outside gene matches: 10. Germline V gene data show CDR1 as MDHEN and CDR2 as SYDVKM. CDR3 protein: CASSPPGTGVNQPQHF. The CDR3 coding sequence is TGTGCCAGCAGTCCCCCTGGGACAGGCGTTAATCAGCCCCAGCATTTT. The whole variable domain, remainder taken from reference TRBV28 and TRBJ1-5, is DVKVTQSSRYLVKRTGEKVFLECVQDMDHENMFWYRQDPGLGLRLIYFSYDVKMKEKGDIPEGYSVSREKKERFSLILESASTNQTSMYLCASSPPGTGVNQPQHFGDGTRLSIL.

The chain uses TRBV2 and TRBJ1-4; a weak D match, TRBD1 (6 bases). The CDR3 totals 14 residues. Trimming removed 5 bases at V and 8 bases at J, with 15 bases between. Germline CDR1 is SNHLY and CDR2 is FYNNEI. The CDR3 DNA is TGTGCCAGCAGTCTACGGACAGAGCAAGAAAAACTGTTTTTT. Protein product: CASSLRTEQEKLFF. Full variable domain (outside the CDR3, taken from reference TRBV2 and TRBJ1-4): EPEVTQTPSHQVTQMGQEVILRCVPISNHLYFYWYRQILGQKVEFLVSFYNNEISEKSEIFDDQFSVERPDGSNFTLKIRSTKLEDSAMYFCASSLRTEQEKLFFGSGTQLSVL.

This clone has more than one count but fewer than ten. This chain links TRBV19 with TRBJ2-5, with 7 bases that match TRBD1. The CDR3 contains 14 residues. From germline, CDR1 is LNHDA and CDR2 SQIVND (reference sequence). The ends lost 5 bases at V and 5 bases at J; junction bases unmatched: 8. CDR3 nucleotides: TGTGCCAGTAGTGACAGGGATCCCTGGGAGACCCAGTACTTC. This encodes CASSDRDPWETQYF.

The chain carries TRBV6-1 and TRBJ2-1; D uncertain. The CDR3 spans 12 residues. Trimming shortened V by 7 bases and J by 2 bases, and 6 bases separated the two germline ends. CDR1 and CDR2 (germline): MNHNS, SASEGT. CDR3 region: CASIQTYNEQFF. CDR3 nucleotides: TGTGCCAGCATACAGACCTACAATGAGCAGTTCTTC.

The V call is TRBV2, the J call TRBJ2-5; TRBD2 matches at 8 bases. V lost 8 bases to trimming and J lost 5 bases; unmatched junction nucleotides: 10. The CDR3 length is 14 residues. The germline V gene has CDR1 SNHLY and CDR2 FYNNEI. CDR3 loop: CASHRGGARETQYF. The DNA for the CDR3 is TGTGCCAGCCACCGGGGGGGGGCAAGGGAGACCCAGTACTTC. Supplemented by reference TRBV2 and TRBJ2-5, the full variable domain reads EPEVTQTPSHQVTQMGQEVILRCVPISNHLYFYWYRQILGQKVEFLVSFYNNEISEKSEIFDDQFSVERPDGSNFTLKIRSTKLEDSAMYFCASHRGGARETQYFGPGTRLLVL.

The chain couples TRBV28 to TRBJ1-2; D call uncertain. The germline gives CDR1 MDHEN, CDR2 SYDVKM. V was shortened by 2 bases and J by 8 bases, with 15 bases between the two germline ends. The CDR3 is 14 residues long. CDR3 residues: CASSLNYGTGGYTF. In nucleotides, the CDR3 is TGTGCCAGCAGTTTAAATTACGGAACGGGGGGCTACACCTTC.

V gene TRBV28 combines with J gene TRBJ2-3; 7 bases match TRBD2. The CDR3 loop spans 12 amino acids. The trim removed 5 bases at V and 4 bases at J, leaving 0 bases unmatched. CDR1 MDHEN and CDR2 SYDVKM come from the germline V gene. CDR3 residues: CASSTSADTQYF. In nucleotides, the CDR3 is TGTGCCAGCAGTACTAGCGCAGATACGCAGTATTTT.